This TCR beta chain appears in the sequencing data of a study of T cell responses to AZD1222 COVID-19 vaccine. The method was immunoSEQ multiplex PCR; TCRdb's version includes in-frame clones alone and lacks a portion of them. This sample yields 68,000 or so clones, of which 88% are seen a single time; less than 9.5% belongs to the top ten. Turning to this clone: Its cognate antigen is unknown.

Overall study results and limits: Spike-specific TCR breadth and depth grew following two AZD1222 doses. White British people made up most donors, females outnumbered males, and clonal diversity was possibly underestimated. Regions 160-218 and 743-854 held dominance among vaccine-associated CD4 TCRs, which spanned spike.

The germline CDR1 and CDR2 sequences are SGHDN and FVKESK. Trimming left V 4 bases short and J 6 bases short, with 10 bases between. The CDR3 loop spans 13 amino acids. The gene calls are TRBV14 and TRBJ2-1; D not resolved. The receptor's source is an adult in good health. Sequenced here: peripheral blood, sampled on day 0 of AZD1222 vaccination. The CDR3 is CASSPVWGNEQFF. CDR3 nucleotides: TGTGCCAGCAGCCCTGTGTGGGGCAATGAGCAGTTCTTC.